This T cell receptor (beta chain) derives from a study of PD-L1 blockade in urothelial cancer. Study-level information: Samples came from 3 weeks, at the second dose, and 6 weeks into treatment.

Assay: immunoSEQ multiplex PCR; the TCRdb copy retains only in-frame clones and omits some. Here the sample spans 30,000 to 40,000 clones, around 84% being singletons. The V and J ends lost 6 bases and 8 bases, in that order; junction bases with no gene match: 16. This CDR3 spans 16 amino acids. The rearrangement joins TRBV23-1 to TRBJ2-1; the match to TRBD2 covers 7 bases. TRBV23-1 is an ORF; its function is uncertain. This TCR was recovered from a man aged 55 to 69 with urothelial cancer. The sequenced sample was PBMCs, obtained around atezolizumab (anti-PD-L1) treatment. The CDR3 sequence is CASSQETGGSRDEQFF. CDR3 DNA: TGCGCCAGCAGCCAAGAAACAGGCGGGAGCAGAGATGAGCAGTTCTTC.